This T cell receptor beta chain was sequenced during a study of cytomegalovirus exposure and HLA in healthy donors. Germline V gene sequence: CDR1 SGHRS, CDR2 YFSETQ. The CDR3 sequence is 11 residues long. V dropped 9 bases and J dropped 4 bases, with 8 bases sitting between them. On this clone: Its antigen is as yet unknown.

Study-wide points: Specificity for CMV antigens was confirmed in vitro for a few of the CMV-associated chains.

PCR was performed using 60 Vbeta and 13 Jbeta primers. TCRdb keeps only in-frame clones here, not all; method: immunoSEQ multiplex PCR. Seen here are over 130,000 clones, roughly 74% observed once, and the top ten hold about 6.6%. All donors participated as healthy donors of bone marrow. The chain has TRBV5-1 and TRBJ1-3; D is possibly TRBD1 (5 bases). This receptor was taken from a woman between 35 and 50 years old in good health and CMV-seropositive. Specimen: PBMCs. CDR3 region: CAKGSGNTIYF. In DNA, the CDR3 is TGCGCCAAGGGGTCAGGAAACACCATATATTTT. The entire variable domain, with the rest obtained from reference TRBV5-1 and TRBJ1-3, is as follows: KAGVTQTPRYLIKTRGQQVTLSCSPISGHRSVSWYQQTPGQGLQFLFEYFSETQRNKGNFPGRFSGRQFSNSRSEMNVSTLELGDSALYLCAKGSGNTIYFGEGSWLTVV.